The clone carrying this T cell receptor beta chain was recorded many times. Each CDR3 protein is one row after TCRdb ran MiXCR on the 5' RACE reads. The table includes tens of thousands of distinct CDR3 sequences, over 4.5% detected once. The data are from a study of early T cells in non-severe SARS-CoV-2 infection. Trimming stripped 8 bases from V and 1 base from J, with 13 bases between. The germline V gene encodes CDR1 SGHAT and CDR2 FQNNGV. The CDR3 has 14 amino acids. The origin of this receptor is an adult who was a healthcare worker with PCR-confirmed SARS-CoV-2 infection or an uninfected control (not recorded which). Sequencing was performed on whole blood. The V call is TRBV11-2, the J call TRBJ2-3; TRBD2 might be the D (6 bases). DNA for the CDR3: TGTGCCAGCGGCCGGGAGTGGGGCACAGATACGCAGTATTTT. Translating gives CASGREWGTDTQYF.